This T cell receptor (beta chain) was recovered during a study of T cells in Graves' hyperthyroidism and ophthalmopathy. To note about this clonotype: One end of the junction does not line up with germline, which may come from a read error.

Researchers amplified the TCR beta CDR3 regions from RNA transcripts. The HTBI primer set was used in a first-round RT-PCR of the TCR CDR3. TCRdb reprocessed the multiplex PCR reads with MiXCR, giving one entry per CDR3 protein. Of some 690,000 distinct CDR3 sequences in the sample, approximately 15% are singletons; the top ten hold around 15%. The CDR3 has 16 amino acids. Germline V lookup: CDR1 LNHDA, CDR2 SQIVND (reference sequence). The chain recombines TRBV19 with TRBJ1-4; 10 nucleotides agree with TRBD1. Sequencing used blood. The receptor was derived from a man aged 45-60 years with Graves' hyperthyroidism. CDR3 in amino acids: CASPGQGPLNNKKLFF. The CDR3 DNA reads as TGTGCCTCACCGGGACAGGGGCCTCTGAATAATAAAAAACTGTTTTTT.